This TCR beta chain appears in the sequencing data of a study of early T cells in non-severe SARS-CoV-2 infection. About the research overall: Chains were not paired, and sequencing was done on bulk RNA from unsorted whole blood. Study-level results: Comparison of clonotypes with VDJdb favored anti-spike CD8 responses while missing private and CD4 specificities.

Concerning this clonotype: The antigen is not known.

The TCR library protocol was used to attach unique molecular identifiers. These identifiers were attached to individual cDNA molecules. MiXCR was run by TCRdb on the 5' RACE reads, yielding one entry per CDR3 protein. Of roughly 120,000 distinct CDR3 sequences listed, about 15% are singletons. V was cut by 6 bases and J by 6 bases, with 7 bases left in between. The CDR3 is made up of 11 amino acids. The sample comprised whole blood. The rearrangement joins TRBV12-3 or TRBV12-4 to TRBJ2-3; D tentatively fits TRBD1 or TRBD2 (6 bases each). This TCR was recovered from an adult who was a healthcare worker with PCR-confirmed SARS-CoV-2 infection or an uninfected control (not recorded which). CDR3 in DNA: TGTGCCAGCAGCGGGGGCGATACGCAGTATTTT. Translation gives CASSGGDTQYF.